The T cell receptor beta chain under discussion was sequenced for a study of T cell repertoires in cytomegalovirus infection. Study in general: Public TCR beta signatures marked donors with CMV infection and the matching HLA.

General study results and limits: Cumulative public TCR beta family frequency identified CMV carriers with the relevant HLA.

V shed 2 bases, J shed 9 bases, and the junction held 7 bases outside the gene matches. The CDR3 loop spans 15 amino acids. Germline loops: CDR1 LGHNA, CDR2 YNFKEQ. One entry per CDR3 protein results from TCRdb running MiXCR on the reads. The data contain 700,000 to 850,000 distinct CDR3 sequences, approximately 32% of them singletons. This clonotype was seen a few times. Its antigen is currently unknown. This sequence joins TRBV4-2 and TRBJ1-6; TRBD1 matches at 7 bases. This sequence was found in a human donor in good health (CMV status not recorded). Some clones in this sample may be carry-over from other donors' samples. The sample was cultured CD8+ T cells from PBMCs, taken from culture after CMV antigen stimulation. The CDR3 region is CASSQRQGSTSPLHF. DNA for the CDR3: TGTGCCAGCAGCCAACGACAGGGATCCACTTCACCCCTCCACTTT.